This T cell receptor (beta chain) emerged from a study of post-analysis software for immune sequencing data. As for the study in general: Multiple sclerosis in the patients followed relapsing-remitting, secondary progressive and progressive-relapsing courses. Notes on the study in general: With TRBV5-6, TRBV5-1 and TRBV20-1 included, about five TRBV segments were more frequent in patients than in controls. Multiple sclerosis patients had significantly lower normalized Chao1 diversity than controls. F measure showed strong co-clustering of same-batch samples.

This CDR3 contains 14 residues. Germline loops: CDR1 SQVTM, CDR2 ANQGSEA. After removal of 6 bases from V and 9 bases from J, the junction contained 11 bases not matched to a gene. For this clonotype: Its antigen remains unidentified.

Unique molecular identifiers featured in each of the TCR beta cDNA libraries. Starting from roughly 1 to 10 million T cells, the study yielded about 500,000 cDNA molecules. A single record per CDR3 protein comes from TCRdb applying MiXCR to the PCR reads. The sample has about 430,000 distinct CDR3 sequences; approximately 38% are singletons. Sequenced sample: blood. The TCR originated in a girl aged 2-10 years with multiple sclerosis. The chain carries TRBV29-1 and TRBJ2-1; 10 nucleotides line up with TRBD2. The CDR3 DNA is TGCAGCGTAGGAACACTAGCGGGATCGGGTGAGCAGTTCTTC. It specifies CSVGTLAGSGEQFF.